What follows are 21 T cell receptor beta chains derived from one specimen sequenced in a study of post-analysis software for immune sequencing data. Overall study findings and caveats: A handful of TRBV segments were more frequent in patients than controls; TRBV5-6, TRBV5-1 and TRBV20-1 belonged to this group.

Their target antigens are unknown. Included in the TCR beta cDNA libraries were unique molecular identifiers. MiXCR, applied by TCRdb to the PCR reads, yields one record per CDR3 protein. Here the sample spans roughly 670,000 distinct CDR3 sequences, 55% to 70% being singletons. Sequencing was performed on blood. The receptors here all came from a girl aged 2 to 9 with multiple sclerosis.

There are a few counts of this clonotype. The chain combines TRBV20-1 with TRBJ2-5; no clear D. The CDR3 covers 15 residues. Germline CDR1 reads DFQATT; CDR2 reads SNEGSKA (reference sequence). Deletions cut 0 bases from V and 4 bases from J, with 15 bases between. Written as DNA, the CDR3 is TGCAGTGCTAGAGATCAAGGCAGAACCGTAGAGACCCAGTACTTC. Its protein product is CSARDQGRTVETQYF.

The CDR3 here is CAISATSEVTDTQYF. Here the CDR3 DNA reads TGTGCCATCAGTGCGACTAGCGAGGTCACAGATACGCAGTATTTT. This rearrangement joins TRBV10-3 to TRBJ2-3; 8 nucleotides agree with TRBD2. This CDR3 spans 15 amino acids. J lost 2 bases, V lost 4 bases, and 5 bases had no gene match. Germline V gene sequence: CDR1 ENHRY, CDR2 SYGVKD.

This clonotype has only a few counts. The CDR3, as DNA: TGTGCCAGCGGCCCAAAACAGGGGGCGCCAGGGGAGCTGTTTTTT. This codes for CASGPKQGAPGELFF. The gene calls are TRBV6-5 and TRBJ2-2, with 9 bases lining up with TRBD1. Germline V gene lookup returns CDR1 MNHEY and CDR2 SVGAGI. V lost 8 bases, J lost 8 bases, and 12 bases stayed unmatched. The CDR3 has 15 amino acids.

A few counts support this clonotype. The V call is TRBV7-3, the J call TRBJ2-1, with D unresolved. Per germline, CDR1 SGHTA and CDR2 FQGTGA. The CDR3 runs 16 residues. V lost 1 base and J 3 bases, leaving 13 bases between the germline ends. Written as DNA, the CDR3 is TGTGCCAGCAGCTTAATGGCAGGTGTGGACTACAATGAGCAGTTCTTC. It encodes CASSLMAGVDYNEQFF.

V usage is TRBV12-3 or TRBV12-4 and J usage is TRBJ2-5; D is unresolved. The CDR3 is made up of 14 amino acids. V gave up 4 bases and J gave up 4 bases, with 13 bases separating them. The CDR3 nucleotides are TGTGCCAGCAGTTCCGTTGTAGACCCAGAGACCCAGTACTTC. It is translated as CASSSVVDPETQYF.

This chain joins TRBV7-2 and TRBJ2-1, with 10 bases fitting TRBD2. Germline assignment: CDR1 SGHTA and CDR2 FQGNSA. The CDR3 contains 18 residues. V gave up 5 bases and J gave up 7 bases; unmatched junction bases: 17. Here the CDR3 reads CASSLLAGLSVQKNEQFF. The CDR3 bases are TGTGCCAGCAGCCTACTAGCGGGATTAAGTGTGCAGAAGAATGAGCAGTTCTTC.

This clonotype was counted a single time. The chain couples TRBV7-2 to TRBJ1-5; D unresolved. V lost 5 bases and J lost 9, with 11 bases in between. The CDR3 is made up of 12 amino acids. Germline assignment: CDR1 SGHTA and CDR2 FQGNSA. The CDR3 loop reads CASSVNVVPQHF. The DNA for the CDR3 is TGTGCCAGCAGCGTAAACGTTGTGCCCCAGCATTTT.

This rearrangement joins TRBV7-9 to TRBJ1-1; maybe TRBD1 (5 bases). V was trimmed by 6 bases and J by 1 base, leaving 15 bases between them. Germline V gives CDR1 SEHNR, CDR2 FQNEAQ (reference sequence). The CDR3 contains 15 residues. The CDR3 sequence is CASSGGHGGNTEAFF. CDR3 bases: TGTGCCAGCAGTGGGGGTCATGGGGGGAACACTGAAGCTTTCTTT.

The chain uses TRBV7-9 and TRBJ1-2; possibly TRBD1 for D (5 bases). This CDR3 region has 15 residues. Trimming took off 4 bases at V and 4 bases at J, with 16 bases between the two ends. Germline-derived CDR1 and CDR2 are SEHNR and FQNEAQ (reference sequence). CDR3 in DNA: TGTGCCAGCAGCTCGCGGCGTGGGGGATTCTATGGCTACACCTTC. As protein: CASSSRRGGFYGYTF.

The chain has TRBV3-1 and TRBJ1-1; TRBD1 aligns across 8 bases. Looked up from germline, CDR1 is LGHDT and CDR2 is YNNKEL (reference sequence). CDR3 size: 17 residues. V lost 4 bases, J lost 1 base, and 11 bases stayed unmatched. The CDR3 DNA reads TGTGCCAGCAGCCCCTGGGGGTCAGGGGGCACGAACACTGAAGCTTTCTTT. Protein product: CASSPWGSGGTNTEAFF.

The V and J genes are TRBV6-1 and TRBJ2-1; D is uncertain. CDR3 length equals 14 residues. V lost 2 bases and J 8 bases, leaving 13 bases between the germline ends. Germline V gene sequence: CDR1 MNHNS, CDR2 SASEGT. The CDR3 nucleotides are TGTGCCAGCAGTGAAATAGTCGGAGCCGATGAGCAGTTCTTC. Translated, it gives CASSEIVGADEQFF.

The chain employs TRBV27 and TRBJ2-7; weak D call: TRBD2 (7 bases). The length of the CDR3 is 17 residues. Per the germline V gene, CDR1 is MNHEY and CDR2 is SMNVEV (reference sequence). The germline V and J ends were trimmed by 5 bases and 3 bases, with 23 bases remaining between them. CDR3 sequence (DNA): TGTGCCAGCAGTGTAGTTGCCGGGGAGGGGGGGATCTACGAGCAGTACTTC. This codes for CASSVVAGEGGIYEQYF.

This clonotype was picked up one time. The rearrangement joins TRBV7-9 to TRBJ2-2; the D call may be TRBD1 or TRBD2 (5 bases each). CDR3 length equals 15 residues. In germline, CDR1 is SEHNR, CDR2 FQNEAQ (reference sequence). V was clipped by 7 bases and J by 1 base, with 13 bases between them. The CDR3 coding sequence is TGTGCCAGCAAGAACGGGGCAGGGAACACCGGGGAGCTGTTTTTT. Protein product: CASKNGAGNTGELFF.

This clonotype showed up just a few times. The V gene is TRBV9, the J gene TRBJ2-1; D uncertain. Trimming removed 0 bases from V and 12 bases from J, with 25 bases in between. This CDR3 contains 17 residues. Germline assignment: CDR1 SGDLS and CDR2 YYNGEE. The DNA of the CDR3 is TGTGCCAGCAGCGTAGGTCCCGGAAGAGCCTTAAACGCGCGGCAGTTCTTC. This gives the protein CASSVGPGRALNARQFF.

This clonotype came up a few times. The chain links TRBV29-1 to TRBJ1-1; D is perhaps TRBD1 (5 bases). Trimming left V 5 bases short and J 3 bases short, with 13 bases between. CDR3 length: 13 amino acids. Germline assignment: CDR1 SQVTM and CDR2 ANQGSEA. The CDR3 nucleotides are TGCAGCGTTAATCAGGGAGGGGACACTGAAGCTTTCTTT. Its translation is CSVNQGGDTEAFF. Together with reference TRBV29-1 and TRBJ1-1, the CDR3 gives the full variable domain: SAVISQKPSRDICQRGTSLTIQCQVDSQVTMMFWYRQQPGQSLTLIATANQGSEATYESGFVIDKFPISRPNLTFSTLTVSNMSPEDSSIYLCSVNQGGDTEAFFGQGTRLTVV.

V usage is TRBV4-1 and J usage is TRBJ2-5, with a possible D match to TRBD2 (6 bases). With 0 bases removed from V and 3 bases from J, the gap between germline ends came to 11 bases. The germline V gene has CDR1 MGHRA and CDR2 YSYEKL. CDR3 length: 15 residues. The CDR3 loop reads CASSQDKRVEETQYF. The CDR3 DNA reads TGCGCCAGCAGCCAAGACAAGCGGGTAGAAGAGACCCAGTACTTC.

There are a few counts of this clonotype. This CDR3 reads CASSSKVGPNTGELFF. Here the CDR3 DNA reads TGCGCCAGCAGCTCTAAAGTGGGGCCAAACACCGGGGAGCTGTTTTTT. This chain uses TRBV5-1 with TRBJ2-2; possibly TRBD1 for D (5 bases). V was cut by 3 bases and J by 2 bases, with 14 bases left in between. The CDR3 totals 16 residues. Germline assignment: CDR1 SGHRS and CDR2 YFSETQ.

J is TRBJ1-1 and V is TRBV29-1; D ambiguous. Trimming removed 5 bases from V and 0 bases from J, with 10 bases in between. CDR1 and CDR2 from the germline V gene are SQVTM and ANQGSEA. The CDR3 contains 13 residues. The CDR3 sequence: CSVSGRMNTEAFF. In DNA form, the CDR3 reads TGCAGCGTTTCTGGCAGAATGAACACTGAAGCTTTCTTT.

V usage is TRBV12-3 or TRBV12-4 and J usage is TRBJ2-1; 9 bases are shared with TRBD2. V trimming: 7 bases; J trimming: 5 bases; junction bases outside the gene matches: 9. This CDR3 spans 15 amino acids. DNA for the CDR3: TGTGCCAGCAACCCTGCTAGCGGGGTTAACAATGAGCAGTTCTTC. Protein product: CASNPASGVNNEQFF.

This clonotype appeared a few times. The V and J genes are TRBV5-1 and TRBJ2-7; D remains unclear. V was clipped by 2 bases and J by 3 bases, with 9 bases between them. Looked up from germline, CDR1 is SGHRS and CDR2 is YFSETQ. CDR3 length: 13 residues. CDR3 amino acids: CASSFQIRYEQYF. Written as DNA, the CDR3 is TGCGCCAGCAGCTTCCAAATCCGCTACGAGCAGTACTTC.

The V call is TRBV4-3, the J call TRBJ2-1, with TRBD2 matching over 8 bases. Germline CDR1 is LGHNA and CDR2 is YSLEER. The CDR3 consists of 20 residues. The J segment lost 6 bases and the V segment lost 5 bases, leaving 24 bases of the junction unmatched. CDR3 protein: CASSLGFQRASGLNINEQFF. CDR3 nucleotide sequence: TGCGCCAGCAGCTTAGGATTTCAGCGGGCTAGCGGGTTGAACATCAATGAGCAGTTCTTC.